A selection of T cell receptor beta chains follows, all from one sample in a study of cytomegalovirus exposure and HLA in healthy donors. Some clones are missing from TCRdb's copy, which holds only in-frame ones; the method was immunoSEQ multiplex PCR. The sample has 150,000 to 200,000 clones, roughly 82% seen once. The sample consisted of PBMCs. The receptors shown here come from a man between 50 and 59 years old in good health and CMV-seropositive. Both conserved end residues are part of each CDR3. D genes are given only for firm matches.

V: TRBV6-5
D: TRBD1
J: TRBJ2-1
CDR3: CASSNRGQGDEQFF
DNA: TGTGCCAGCAGTAACCGAGGGCAGGGGGATGAGCAGTTCTTC

V: TRBV13
D: TRBD2
J: TRBJ2-3
CDR3: CASSPRELAGGRIPYTQYF
DNA: TGTGCCAGCAGCCCACGGGAACTAGCGGGGGGGCGAATTCCTTACACGCAGTATTTT

V: TRBV7-2
D: TRBD1
J: TRBJ2-7
CDR3: CASRKPDREVSYEQYF
DNA: TGTGCCAGCAGAAAACCGGACAGGGAGGTTAGTTACGAGCAGTACTTC

V: TRBV9
D: TRBD1
J: TRBJ1-1
CDR3: CASSVAAGGILNTEAFF
DNA: TGTGCCAGCAGCGTAGCGGCAGGGGGAATTCTGAACACTGAAGCTTTCTTT

V: TRBV30
D: NA
J: TRBJ1-5
CDR3: CAWSVKMGLSSAQPQHF
DNA: TGTGCCTGGAGTGTAAAAATGGGACTCAGTTCGGCTCAGCCCCAGCATTTT

V: TRBV10-3
D: NA
J: TRBJ2-7
CDR3: CAISGANRYEQYF
DNA: TGTGCCATCAGTGGGGCAAACCGGTACGAGCAGTACTTC

V: TRBV18
D: NA
J: TRBJ1-4
CDR3: CASSPSGSTNEKLFF
DNA: TGTGCCAGCTCACCATCGGGGTCAACTAATGAAAAACTGTTTTTT

V: TRBV2
D: TRBD1
J: TRBJ2-3
CDR3: CASLGTGPDTQYF
DNA: TGTGCCAGCCTCGGGACAGGTCCAGATACGCAGTATTTT

V: TRBV10-3
D: NA
J: TRBJ2-7
CDR3: CAISESSGAYEQYF
DNA: TGTGCCATCAGTGAGTCAAGTGGAGCCTACGAGCAGTACTTC

V: TRBV28
D: NA
J: TRBJ2-7
CDR3: CASRPGGATYEQYF
DNA: TGTGCCAGCAGACCAGGAGGAGCAACCTACGAGCAGTACTTC